The T cell receptor beta chain under discussion was sequenced for a study of blood T cell repertoires in COVID-19. Germline CDR1 reads MNHEY; CDR2 reads SVGAGI. The CDR3 has 14 residues. V lost 8 bases and J lost 5, with 18 bases in between. Assay: immunoSEQ multiplex PCR; the TCRdb copy retains only in-frame clones and omits some. The profile covers 98,000 or so clones, with 65% to 90% appearing a single time and 4.8% taken by the ten largest. The sequencing sample was made of peripheral blood. The chain uses TRBV6-5 and TRBJ1-2; perhaps TRBD1 as D (6 bases). The receptor was derived from a man aged 55 to 70 with acute or convalescent COVID-19. The CDR3 protein is CASGGRGHRYGYTF. In DNA, the CDR3 is TGTGCCAGCGGGGGGAGGGGACATAGGTATGGCTACACCTTC.